The clone carrying this T cell receptor beta chain was found a few times. The data are from a study of spatial heterogeneity in lung cancer. On the study more broadly: Raw-read counts averaged over ten per unique TCR and UMI combination.

CDR3 size: 13 residues. V was clipped by 7 bases and J by 7 bases, with 11 bases between them. Germline lookup yields CDR1 MNHEY and CDR2 SVGEGT. TCRdb itself ran the 5' RACE reads through MiXCR, one entry per CDR3 protein. The table lists about 92,000 distinct CDR3 sequences, more than 10% of them singletons. The time point was: sample taken at primary tumor resection. The clonotype originates from a male donor with early-stage non-small cell lung cancer. This sample comprised PBMCs, obtained at surgery. The chain carries TRBV6-2 or TRBV6-3 and TRBJ1-6; no clear D. CDR3 sequence reads: CASTGRRNSPLHF. CDR3 DNA sequence: TGTGCCAGCACCGGACGTCGGAATTCACCCCTCCACTTT.